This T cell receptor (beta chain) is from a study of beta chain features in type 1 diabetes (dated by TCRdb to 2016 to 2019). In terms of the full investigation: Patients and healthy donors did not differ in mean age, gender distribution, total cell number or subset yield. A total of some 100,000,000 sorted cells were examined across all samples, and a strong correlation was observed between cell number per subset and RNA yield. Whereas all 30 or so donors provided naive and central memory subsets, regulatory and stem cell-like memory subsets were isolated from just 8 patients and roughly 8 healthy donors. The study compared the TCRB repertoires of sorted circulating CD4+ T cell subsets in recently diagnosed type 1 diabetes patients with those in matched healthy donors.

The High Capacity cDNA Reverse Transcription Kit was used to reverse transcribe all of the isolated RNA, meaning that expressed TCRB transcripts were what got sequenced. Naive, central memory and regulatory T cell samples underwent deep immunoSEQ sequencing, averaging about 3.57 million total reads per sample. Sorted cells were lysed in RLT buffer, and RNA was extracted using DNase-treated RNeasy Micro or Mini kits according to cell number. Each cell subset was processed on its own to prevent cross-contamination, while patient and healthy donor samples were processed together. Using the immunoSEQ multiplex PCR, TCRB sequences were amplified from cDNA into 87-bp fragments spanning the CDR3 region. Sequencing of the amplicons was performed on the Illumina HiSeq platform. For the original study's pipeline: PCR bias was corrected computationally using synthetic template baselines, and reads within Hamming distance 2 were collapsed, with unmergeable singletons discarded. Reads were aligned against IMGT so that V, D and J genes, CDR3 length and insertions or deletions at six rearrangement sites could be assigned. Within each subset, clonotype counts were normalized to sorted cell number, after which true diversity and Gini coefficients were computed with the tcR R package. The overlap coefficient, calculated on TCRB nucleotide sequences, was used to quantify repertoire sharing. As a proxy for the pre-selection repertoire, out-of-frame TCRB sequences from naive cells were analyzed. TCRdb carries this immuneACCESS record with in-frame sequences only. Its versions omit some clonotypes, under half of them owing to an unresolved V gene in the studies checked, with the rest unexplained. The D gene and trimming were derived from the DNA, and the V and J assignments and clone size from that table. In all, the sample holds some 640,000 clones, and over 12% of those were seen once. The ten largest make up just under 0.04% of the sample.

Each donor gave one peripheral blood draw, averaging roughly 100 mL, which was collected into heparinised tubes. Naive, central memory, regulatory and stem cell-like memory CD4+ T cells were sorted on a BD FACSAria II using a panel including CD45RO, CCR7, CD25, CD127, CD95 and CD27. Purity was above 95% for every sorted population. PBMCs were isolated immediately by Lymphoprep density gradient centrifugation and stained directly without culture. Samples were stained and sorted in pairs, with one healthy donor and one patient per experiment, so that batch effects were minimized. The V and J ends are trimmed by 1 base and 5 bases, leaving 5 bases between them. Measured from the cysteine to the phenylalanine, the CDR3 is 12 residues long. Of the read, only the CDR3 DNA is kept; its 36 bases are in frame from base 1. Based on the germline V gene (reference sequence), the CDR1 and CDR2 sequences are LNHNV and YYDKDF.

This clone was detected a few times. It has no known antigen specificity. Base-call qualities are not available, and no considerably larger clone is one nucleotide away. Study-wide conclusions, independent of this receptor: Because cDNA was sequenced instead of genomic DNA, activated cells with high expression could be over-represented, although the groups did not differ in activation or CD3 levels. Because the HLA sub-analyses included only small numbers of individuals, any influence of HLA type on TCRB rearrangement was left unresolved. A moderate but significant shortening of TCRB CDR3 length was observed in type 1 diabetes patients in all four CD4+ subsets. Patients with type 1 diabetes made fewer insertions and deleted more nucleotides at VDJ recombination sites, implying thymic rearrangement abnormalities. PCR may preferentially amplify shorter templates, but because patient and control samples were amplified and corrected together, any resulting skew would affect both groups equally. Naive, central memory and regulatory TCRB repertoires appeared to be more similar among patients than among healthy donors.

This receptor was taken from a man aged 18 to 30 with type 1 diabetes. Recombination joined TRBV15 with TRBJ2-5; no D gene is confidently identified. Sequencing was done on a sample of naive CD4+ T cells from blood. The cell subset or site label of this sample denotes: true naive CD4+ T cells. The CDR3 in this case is CATSRGLETQYF. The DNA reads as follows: TGTGCCACCAGCAGAGGGCTGGAGACCCAGTACTTC.